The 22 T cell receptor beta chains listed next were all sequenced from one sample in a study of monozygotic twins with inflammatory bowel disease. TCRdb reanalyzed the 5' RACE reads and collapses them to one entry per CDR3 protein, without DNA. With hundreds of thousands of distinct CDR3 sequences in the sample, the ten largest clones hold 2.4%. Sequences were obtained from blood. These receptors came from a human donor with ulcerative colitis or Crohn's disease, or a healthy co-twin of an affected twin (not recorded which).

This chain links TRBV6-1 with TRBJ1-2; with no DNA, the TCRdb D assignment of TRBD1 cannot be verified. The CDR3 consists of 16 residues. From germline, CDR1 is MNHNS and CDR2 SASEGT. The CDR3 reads CASSRFLGQTEYGYTF.

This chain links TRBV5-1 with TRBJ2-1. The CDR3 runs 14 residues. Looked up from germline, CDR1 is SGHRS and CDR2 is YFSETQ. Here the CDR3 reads CASSLSDPYNEQFF.

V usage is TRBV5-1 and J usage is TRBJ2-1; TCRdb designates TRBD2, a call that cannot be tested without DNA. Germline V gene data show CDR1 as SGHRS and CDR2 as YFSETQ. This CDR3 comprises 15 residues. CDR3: CASSLALAGGLEQFF.

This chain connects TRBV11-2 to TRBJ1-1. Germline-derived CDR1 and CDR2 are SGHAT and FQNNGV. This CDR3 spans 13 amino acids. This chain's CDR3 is CASSPNVNTEAFF.

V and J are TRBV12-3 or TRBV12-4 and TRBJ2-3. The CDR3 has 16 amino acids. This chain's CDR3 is CASSFLPATSTDTQYF.

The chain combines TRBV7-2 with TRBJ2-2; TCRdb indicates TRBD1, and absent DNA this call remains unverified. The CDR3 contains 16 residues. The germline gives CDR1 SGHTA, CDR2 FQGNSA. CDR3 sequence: CASSLVGGMITGELFF.

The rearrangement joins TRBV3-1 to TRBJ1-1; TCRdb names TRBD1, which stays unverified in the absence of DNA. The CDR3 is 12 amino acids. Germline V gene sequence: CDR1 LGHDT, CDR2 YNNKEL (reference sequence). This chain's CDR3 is CASCRGGAEAFF.

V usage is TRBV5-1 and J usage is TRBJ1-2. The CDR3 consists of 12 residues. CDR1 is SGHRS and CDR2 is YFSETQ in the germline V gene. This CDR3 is CASRSEDYGYTF.

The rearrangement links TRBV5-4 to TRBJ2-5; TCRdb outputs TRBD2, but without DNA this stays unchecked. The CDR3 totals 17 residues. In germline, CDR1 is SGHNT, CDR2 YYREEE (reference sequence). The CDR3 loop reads CASSRGGPKGVQETQYF. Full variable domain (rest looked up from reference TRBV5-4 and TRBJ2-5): ETGVTQSPTHLIKTRGQQVTLRCSSQSGHNTVSWYQQALGQGPQFIFQYYREEENGRGNFPPRFSGLQFPNYSSELNVNALELDDSALYLCASSRGGPKGVQETQYFGPGTRLLVL.

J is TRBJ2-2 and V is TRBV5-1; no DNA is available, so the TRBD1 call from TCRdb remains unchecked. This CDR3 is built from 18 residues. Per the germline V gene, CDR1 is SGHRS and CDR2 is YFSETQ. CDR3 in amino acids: CASSLARSDRGFTGELFF.

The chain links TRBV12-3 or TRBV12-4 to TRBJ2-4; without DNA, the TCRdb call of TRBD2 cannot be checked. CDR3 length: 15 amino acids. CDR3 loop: CASSPEGLLKNIQYF.

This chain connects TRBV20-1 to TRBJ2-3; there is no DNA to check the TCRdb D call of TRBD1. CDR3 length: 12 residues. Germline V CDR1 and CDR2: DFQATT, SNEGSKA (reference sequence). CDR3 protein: CSAPGETDTQYF.

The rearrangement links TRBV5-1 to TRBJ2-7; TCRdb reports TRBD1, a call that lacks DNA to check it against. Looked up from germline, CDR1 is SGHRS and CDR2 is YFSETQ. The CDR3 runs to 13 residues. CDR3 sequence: CASSSTASYEQYF.

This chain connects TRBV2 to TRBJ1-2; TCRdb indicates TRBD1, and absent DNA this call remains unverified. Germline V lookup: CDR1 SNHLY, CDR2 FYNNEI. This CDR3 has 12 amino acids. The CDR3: CASSYSTGGCTF. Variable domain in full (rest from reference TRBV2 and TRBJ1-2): EPEVTQTPSHQVTQMGQEVILRCVPISNHLYFYWYRQILGQKVEFLVSFYNNEISEKSEIFDDQFSVERPDGSNFTLKIRSTKLEDSAMYFCASSYSTGGCTFGSGTRLTVV.

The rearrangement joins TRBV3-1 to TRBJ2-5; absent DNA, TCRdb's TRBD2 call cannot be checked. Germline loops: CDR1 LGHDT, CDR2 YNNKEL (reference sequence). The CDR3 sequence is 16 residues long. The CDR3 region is CASSQVSPSGQETQYF.

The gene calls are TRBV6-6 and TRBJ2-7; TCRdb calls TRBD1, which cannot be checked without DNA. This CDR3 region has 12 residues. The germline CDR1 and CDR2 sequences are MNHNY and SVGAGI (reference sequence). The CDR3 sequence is CASNIGGDEQYF.

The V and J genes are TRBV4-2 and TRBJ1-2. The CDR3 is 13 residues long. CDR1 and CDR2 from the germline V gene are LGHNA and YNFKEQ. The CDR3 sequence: CASSRVANYGYTF.

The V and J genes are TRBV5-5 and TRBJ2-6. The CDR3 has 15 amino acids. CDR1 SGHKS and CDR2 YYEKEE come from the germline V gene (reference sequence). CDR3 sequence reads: CVSTLGGSGANVLTF. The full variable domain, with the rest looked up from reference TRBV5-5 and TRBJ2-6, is DAGVTQSPTHLIKTRGQQVTLRCSPISGHKSVSWYQQVLGQGPQFIFQYYEKEERGRGNFPDRFSARQFPNYSSELNVNALLLGDSALYLCVSTLGGSGANVLTFGAGSRLTVL.

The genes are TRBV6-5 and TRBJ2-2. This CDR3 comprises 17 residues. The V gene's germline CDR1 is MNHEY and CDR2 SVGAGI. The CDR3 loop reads CASSYSSSGSNTGELFF.

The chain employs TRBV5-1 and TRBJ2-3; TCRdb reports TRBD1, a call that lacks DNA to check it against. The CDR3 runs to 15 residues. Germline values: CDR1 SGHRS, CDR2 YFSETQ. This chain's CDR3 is CASSGGGLSTDTQYF.

This CDR3 reads CSANFERGGGTEAFF. V is TRBV20-1 and J is TRBJ1-1; TCRdb outputs TRBD1, but without DNA this stays unchecked. The germline CDR1 and CDR2 sequences are DFQATT and SNEGSKA (reference sequence). The CDR3 runs to 15 residues.

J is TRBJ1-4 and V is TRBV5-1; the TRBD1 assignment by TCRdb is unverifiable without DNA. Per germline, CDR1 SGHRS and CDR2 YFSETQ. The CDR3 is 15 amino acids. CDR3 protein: CASSLRGAHEEKLFF.